The following is a TCR beta chain sequence with its context. One junction end does not reproduce the germline sequence, and a read error may be involved. These data come from a study of blood T cell repertoires in COVID-19. Clones were read by immunoSEQ multiplex PCR, and TCRdb kept only the in-frame ones, dropping some. The sample lists roughly 260,000 clones, 70% to 90% occurring once. Self-reported history from a screening survey and questionnaire set each donor's cohort. Two negative PCRs, clearance, or symptom resolution characterized the recovered Cohort 3 donors. Germline V gene data show CDR1 as SSHAT and CDR2 as FNYEAQ (reference sequence). The CDR3 is made up of 13 amino acids.

The specimen was PBMCs or T cells enriched from blood (not recorded which). The clonotype originates from a woman aged 45-59 years who had recovered from COVID-19. The gene calls are TRBV7-7 and TRBJ2-7, with 7 bases that match TRBD2. CDR3 amino acids: CASSPGGAYEQYF. The DNA of the CDR3 is TGTGCTAGCAGCCCGGGAGGTGCCTACGAGCAGTACTTC.